A single sample is the source of the 32 T cell receptor beta chains below, sequenced in a study of blood T cell repertoires in COVID-19. Generated by immunoSEQ multiplex PCR, the TCRdb table keeps only in-frame clones and is missing some. The sample has around 380,000 clones, over 65% seen once. Sequenced sample: peripheral blood. The receptors were gathered from a human donor with acute or convalescent COVID-19. The donor label of this sample is uncertain.

The gene calls are TRBV6-5 and TRBJ1-2, with TRBD1 as a possible D gene (5 bases). The CDR3 runs to 13 residues. Trimming removed 7 bases at V and 4 bases at J, with 13 bases between. The V gene's germline CDR1 is MNHEY and CDR2 SVGAGI. The CDR3: CASTSGTIYGYTF. In DNA, the CDR3 is TGTGCCAGCACCTCCGGGACTATCTATGGCTACACCTTC.

This clone occurred a few times. The chain recombines TRBV2 with TRBJ1-6; TRBD1 matches 9 bases. There are 15 residues in the CDR3. Per the germline V gene, CDR1 is SNHLY and CDR2 is FYNNEI. V dropped 6 bases and J dropped 9; count of bases not matched to a gene: 9. CDR3 sequence: CASSPDDRGGSPLHF. The CDR3 DNA reads as TGTGCCAGCAGCCCCGATGACAGGGGGGGTTCACCCCTCCACTTT.

The chain links TRBV19 to TRBJ1-1, with 7 bases identical to TRBD1. With 3 bases clipped from V and 1 base from J, the junction kept 8 bases outside the gene matches. From germline, CDR1 is LNHDA and CDR2 SQIVND (reference sequence). The CDR3 extends over 16 amino acids. The CDR3 DNA is TGTGCCAGTAGTATTCAGATCCGACAGGGGAACACTGAAGCTTTCTTT. This codes for CASSIQIRQGNTEAFF.

Only one count was recorded for this clone. The chain links TRBV2 to TRBJ1-5, with D possibly being TRBD1 (5 bases). This CDR3 region has 13 residues. From germline, CDR1 is SNHLY and CDR2 FYNNEI. V lost 4 bases and J 2 bases, leaving 6 bases between the germline ends. DNA for the CDR3: TGTGCCAGCAGTGGACAGCGCAATCAGCCCCAGCATTTT. This translates into CASSGQRNQPQHF.

This clone was observed a handful of times. The rearrangement uses TRBV19 and TRBJ2-1; the D gene is possibly TRBD2 (5 bases). Germline V gives CDR1 LNHDA, CDR2 SQIVND (reference sequence). The CDR3 runs 15 residues. V was clipped by 4 bases and J by 8 bases, with 18 bases between them. Written as DNA, the CDR3 is TGTGCCAGTAGTAAGCAGGTACTAGTGGGGTATGAGCAGTTCTTC. The encoded protein is CASSKQVLVGYEQFF. The entire variable domain, with the rest obtained from reference TRBV19 and TRBJ2-1, is as follows: DGGITQSPKYLFRKEGQNVTLSCEQNLNHDAMYWYRQDPGQGLRLIYYSQIVNDFQKGDIAEGYSVSREKKESFPLTVTSAQKNPTAFYLCASSKQVLVGYEQFFGPGTRLTVL.

The gene calls are TRBV2 and TRBJ1-2; D call uncertain. CDR3 length equals 9 residues. From germline, CDR1 is SNHLY and CDR2 FYNNEI. Trimming left V 4 bases short and J 11 bases short, with 5 bases between. The CDR3 DNA reads TGTGCCAGCAGTGTCCCGTACACCTTC. It yields the protein CASSVPYTF.

CDR3: CASSLSQGAPGYGYTF. The CDR3 nucleotides read TGTGCCAGCAGTTTATCCCAGGGGGCGCCCGGCTATGGCTACACCTTC. The chain employs TRBV27 and TRBJ1-2, with 8 nucleotides matching TRBD1. J was trimmed by 4 bases and V by 0 bases; bases with no gene match: 7. CDR3 length: 16 amino acids. Per germline, CDR1 MNHEY and CDR2 SMNVEV (reference sequence).

The rearrangement joins TRBV6-1 to TRBJ2-5, with D unclear. The length of the CDR3 is 11 residues. Trimming left V 2 bases short and J 8 bases short, with 6 bases between. Germline-derived CDR1 and CDR2 are MNHNS and SASEGT. Here the CDR3 DNA reads TGTGCCAGCAGTGAATTCGTAACCCAGTACTTC. It codes for CASSEFVTQYF.

The chain is built from TRBV18 and TRBJ2-7; 11 positions agree with TRBD1. CDR1 is KGHSH and CDR2 is LQKENI in the germline V gene. The junction had 1 base not matched to a gene; V was cut back by 4 bases and J by 2 bases. CDR3 size: 14 residues. The CDR3 DNA reads as TGTGCCAGCTCACGGGACAGGGGGACCTACGAGCAGTACTTC. Protein product: CASSRDRGTYEQYF.

This chain uses TRBV20-1 with TRBJ1-2; 9 nucleotides line up with TRBD1. Germline V gene data show CDR1 as DFQATT and CDR2 as SNEGSKA (reference sequence). This CDR3 comprises 16 residues. Trimming took 3 bases from V and 0 from J; bases not matched to a gene: 8. The CDR3 loop reads CSASKRGTGTNYGYTF. The CDR3 DNA is TGCAGTGCTAGTAAGAGGGGGACAGGGACTAACTATGGCTACACCTTC.

J is TRBJ1-2 and V is TRBV5-5; TRBD1 matches at 7 bases. The CDR3 length is 15 residues. Germline CDR1 SGHKS, CDR2 YYEKEE (reference sequence). Trimming cost V 3 bases and J 4 bases; bases outside gene matches: 9. The CDR3 protein is CASSSGPGQVYGYTF. CDR3 DNA sequence: TGTGCCAGCAGCTCAGGCCCCGGACAGGTCTATGGCTACACCTTC.

The chain couples TRBV7-8 to TRBJ2-7; 9 bases are a match to TRBD2. Germline V gene lookup returns CDR1 SGHVS and CDR2 FQNEAQ. The CDR3 extends over 17 amino acids. The ends lost 0 bases at V and 1 base at J; junction bases unmatched: 7. The CDR3, as DNA: TGTGCCAGCAGCTTAGCCCACTGGACTAGCGAGTCCTACGAGCAGTACTTC. Its protein is CASSLAHWTSESYEQYF. Variable domain in full (rest from reference TRBV7-8 and TRBJ2-7): GAGVSQSPRYKVAKRGQDVALRCDPISGHVSLFWYQQALGQGPEFLTYFQNEAQLDKSGLPSDRFFAERPEGSVSTLKIQRTQQEDSAVYLCASSLAHWTSESYEQYFGPGTRLTVT.

The rearrangement joins TRBV12-5 to TRBJ1-1; D not resolved. Germline-derived CDR1 and CDR2 are LGHNT and FRNRAP. Trimming stripped 4 bases from V and 5 bases from J, with 14 bases between. The CDR3 has 14 amino acids. The CDR3 loop reads CASGSELVRTEAFF. The DNA of the CDR3 is TGTGCTAGTGGTTCCGAGCTCGTGCGGACTGAAGCTTTCTTT.

This rearrangement joins TRBV7-6 to TRBJ2-1; D not certain. CDR3 length equals 15 residues. CDR1 is SGHVS, CDR2 FNYEAQ, per germline. The V gene lost 3 bases and the J gene lost 4 bases, with 13 bases spanning the gap. CDR3 nucleotide sequence: TGTGCCAGCAGCTTTCAAGTAATGACATACAATGAGCAGTTCTTC. As protein: CASSFQVMTYNEQFF.

The V gene is TRBV10-3, the J gene TRBJ1-1; 7 bases map to TRBD1. Trimming removed 4 bases from V and 0 bases from J; junction bases left unmatched: 2. Germline V gene lookup returns CDR1 ENHRY and CDR2 SYGVKD. This CDR3 is built from 14 residues. The CDR3 spells CAISGTGMNTEAFF. The DNA for the CDR3 is TGTGCCATCAGTGGGACAGGCATGAACACTGAAGCTTTCTTT.

In this sample, this clone turned up a few times. The chain carries TRBV12-5 and TRBJ1-2, with no clear D. This CDR3 region has 14 residues. CDR1 and CDR2 (germline): LGHNT, FRNRAP. V gave up 2 bases and J gave up 1 base, with 8 bases separating them. The CDR3, as DNA: TGTGCTAGTGGTTTGACACCATTTAACTATGGCTACACCTTC. This gives the protein CASGLTPFNYGYTF.

This clone was counted once. The chain carries TRBV12-3 or TRBV12-4 and TRBJ2-7, with 9 bases lining up with TRBD2. CDR3 length equals 13 residues. V lost 8 bases and J lost 2; bases outside the gene matches: 4. Here the CDR3 DNA reads TGTGCCAGCCTAGCGGGGCCACCCTACGAGCAGTACTTC. Protein: CASLAGPPYEQYF.

The V call is TRBV6-6, the J call TRBJ2-1; D is uncertain. The germline gives CDR1 MNHNY, CDR2 SVGAGI (reference sequence). The CDR3 loop spans 13 amino acids. V lost 4 bases and J lost 8, with 12 bases in between. The CDR3 region is CASSSLGADEQFF. CDR3 DNA: TGTGCCAGCAGTTCCCTCGGAGCTGATGAGCAGTTCTTC.

The chain carries TRBV11-2 and TRBJ2-5; no clear D. Germline CDR1 SGHAT, CDR2 FQNNGV. The length of the CDR3 is 15 residues. The V end was cut by 4 bases, the J end by 5 bases, with 17 bases between. CDR3 sequence: CASSSSRGVGETQYF. CDR3 bases: TGTGCCAGCAGCTCCTCTCGCGGCGTCGGGGAGACCCAGTACTTC.

A few counts support this clone. Written as DNA, the CDR3 is TGTGCCAGCAGCTCCGAGGGTTTGGGCGGGGGCGCCGGCTATGGCTACACCTTC. It specifies CASSSEGLGGGAGYGYTF. V is TRBV7-9 and J is TRBJ1-2, with D perhaps TRBD1 (6 bases). Germline V gene data show CDR1 as SEHNR and CDR2 as FQNEAQ (reference sequence). CDR3 length: 18 amino acids. With 4 bases removed from V and 4 bases from J, the gap between germline ends came to 25 bases.

The gene calls are TRBV19 and TRBJ2-2, with 7 bases matching TRBD1. V gave up 6 bases and J gave up 3 bases; unmatched junction bases: 10. The CDR3 consists of 16 residues. The germline CDR1 and CDR2 sequences are LNHDA and SQIVND (reference sequence). The CDR3 reads CASSGKGARDTGELFF. The CDR3 coding sequence is TGTGCCAGTAGCGGAAAGGGGGCCCGTGACACCGGGGAGCTGTTTTTT.

The V call is TRBV6-5, the J call TRBJ1-5, with unresolved D. The CDR3 has 14 residues. From germline, CDR1 is MNHEY and CDR2 SVGAGI. Trimming took 3 bases from V and 4 from J, leaving 10 bases between them. DNA for the CDR3: TGTGCCAGCAGTTATGGAAGGGAGAATCAGCCCCAGCATTTT. This translates into CASSYGRENQPQHF.

The CDR3 loop reads CASSWGQGAYNEQFF. In DNA, the CDR3 is TGTGCCAGCAGCTGGGGACAGGGCGCCTACAATGAGCAGTTCTTC. This chain links TRBV5-5 with TRBJ2-1; 9 bases match TRBD1. The CDR3 length is 15 residues. The V segment lost 3 bases and the J segment 2 bases; nucleotides outside the gene matches: 3. Per the germline V gene, CDR1 is SGHKS and CDR2 is YYEKEE (reference sequence). The full variable domain, rest sourced from reference TRBV5-5 and TRBJ2-1, is DAGVTQSPTHLIKTRGQQVTLRCSPISGHKSVSWYQQVLGQGPQFIFQYYEKEERGRGNFPDRFSARQFPNYSSELNVNALLLGDSALYLCASSWGQGAYNEQFFGPGTRLTVL.

This clone occurred a few times. This sequence joins TRBV3-1 (or the pseudogene TRBV3-2) and TRBJ1-4; no reliable D call. Germline CDR1 and CDR2: LGHDT and YNNKEL (reference sequence). The V end lost 3 bases, the J end lost 0 bases, and 11 bases lay between the germline ends. This CDR3 region has 16 residues. CDR3 region: CASSHDTATTNEKLFF. The CDR3 DNA follows: TGTGCCAGCAGCCACGATACAGCAACAACTAATGAAAAACTGTTTTTT.

The table lists this clone with a few counts. The chain employs TRBV19 and TRBJ1-2, with D maybe TRBD1 (5 bases). The germline V gene has CDR1 LNHDA and CDR2 SQIVND (reference sequence). Trimming stripped 5 bases from V and 4 bases from J, with 17 bases between. This CDR3 spans 15 amino acids. CDR3 nucleotides: TGTGCCAGTAGTCCGGGGGGATACTCCTCCTATGGCTACACCTTC. Protein sequence: CASSPGGYSSYGYTF.

The chain has TRBV6-5 and TRBJ1-1; the D gene is possibly TRBD1 (6 bases). The CDR3 covers 14 residues. Germline assignment: CDR1 MNHEY and CDR2 SVGAGI. The germline V and J ends were trimmed by 6 bases and 1 base, with 12 bases remaining between them. The CDR3 coding sequence is TGTGCCAGCAGGCAGCCGGGACAGAACACTGAAGCTTTCTTT. This gives the protein CASRQPGQNTEAFF.

V is TRBV2 and J is TRBJ1-1; TRBD1 matches 7 bases. This CDR3 contains 15 residues. J lost 1 base, V lost 7 bases, and 9 bases had no gene match. Germline V lookup: CDR1 SNHLY, CDR2 FYNNEI. The CDR3, as DNA: TGTGCCAGCAAGGGGGCTCGTACGTCGAACACTGAAGCTTTCTTT. This sequence encodes CASKGARTSNTEAFF.

The rearrangement links TRBV19 to TRBJ2-7, with TRBD1 matching 8 bases. Germline assignment: CDR1 LNHDA and CDR2 SQIVND (reference sequence). The CDR3 has 16 residues. After removal of 4 bases from V and 1 base from J, the junction contained 9 bases not matched to a gene. This chain's CDR3 is CASSSPGGTGSYEQYF. The CDR3 bases are TGTGCCAGTAGTAGCCCCGGCGGGACAGGTTCCTACGAGCAGTACTTC.

This clone appeared once. The chain carries TRBV3-1 (or the pseudogene TRBV3-2) and TRBJ2-5, with TRBD2 identical over 9 bases. The V gene end was trimmed by 2 bases and the J gene end by 5 bases; junction bases not matched to a gene: 12. There are 17 residues in the CDR3. The germline CDR1 and CDR2 sequences are LGHDT and YNNKEL (reference sequence). The CDR3 region has the DNA TGTGCCAGCAGCCAATGGGGCGGGGGGGCAGTTAGTGAGACCCAGTACTTC. Its protein is CASSQWGGGAVSETQYF.

The chain uses TRBV27 and TRBJ2-1, with D tentatively TRBD2 (5 bases). This CDR3 spans 15 amino acids. CDR1 and CDR2 from the germline V gene are MNHEY and SMNVEV (reference sequence). Trimming took 4 bases from V and 4 from J, leaving 14 bases between them. CDR3 sequence: CASSSIAKLYNEQFF. The CDR3 coding sequence is TGTGCCAGCAGTTCGATAGCGAAACTGTACAATGAGCAGTTCTTC.

The chain employs TRBV7-9 and TRBJ2-1, with 7 bases that match TRBD2. Germline V CDR1 and CDR2: SEHNR, FQNEAQ (reference sequence). This CDR3 contains 14 residues. Trimming took 5 bases from V and 5 from J; bases not matched to a gene: 6. Written as DNA, the CDR3 is TGTGCCAGCAGCCGGTGGGAGGGCCACAATGAGCAGTTCTTC. Translated: CASSRWEGHNEQFF.

V is TRBV5-1 and J is TRBJ2-5; 10 nucleotides match TRBD2. The germline V gene has CDR1 SGHRS and CDR2 YFSETQ. V lost 1 base to trimming and J lost 1 base; unmatched junction nucleotides: 4. This CDR3 contains 16 residues. CDR3 nucleotides: TGCGCCAGCAGCTTGACTAGCGGGAACAGCCAAGAGACCCAGTACTTC. It is translated as CASSLTSGNSQETQYF.